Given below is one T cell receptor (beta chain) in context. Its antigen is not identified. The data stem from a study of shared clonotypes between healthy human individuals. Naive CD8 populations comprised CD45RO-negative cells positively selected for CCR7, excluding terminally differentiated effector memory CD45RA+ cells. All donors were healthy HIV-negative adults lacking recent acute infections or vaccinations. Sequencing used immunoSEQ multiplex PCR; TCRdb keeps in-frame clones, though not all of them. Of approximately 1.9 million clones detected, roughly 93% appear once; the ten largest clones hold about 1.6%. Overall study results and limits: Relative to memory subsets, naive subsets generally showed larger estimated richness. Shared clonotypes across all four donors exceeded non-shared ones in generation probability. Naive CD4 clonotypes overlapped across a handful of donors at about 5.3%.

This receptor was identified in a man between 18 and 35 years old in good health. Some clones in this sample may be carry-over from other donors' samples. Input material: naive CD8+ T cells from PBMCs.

The CDR3 sequence: CASSEGFQTDTQYF. The CDR3 bases are TGTGCCAGCAGTGAAGGGTTCCAAACAGATACGCAGTATTTT. The chain employs TRBV6-1 and TRBJ2-3, with unresolved D. Germline V gene lookup returns CDR1 MNHNS and CDR2 SASEGT. V lost 1 base, J lost 3 bases, and 8 bases lay in between. The CDR3 sequence is 14 residues long.